What follows are 19 T cell receptor beta chains derived from one specimen sequenced in a study of blood T cell repertoires in COVID-19. Generated by immunoSEQ multiplex PCR, the TCRdb table keeps only in-frame clones and is missing some. The sample contains 50,000 to 70,000 clones, 84% of which appear only once. Input material: peripheral blood. All receptors come from a woman in her fifties or sixties with acute or convalescent COVID-19.

This sequence joins TRBV12-3 or TRBV12-4 and TRBJ1-2; D not certain. Deletions cut 2 bases from V and 8 bases from J, with 9 bases between. The CDR3 spans 12 residues. The CDR3 spells CASSLSLRGYTF. The CDR3 nucleotides are TGTGCCAGCAGTTTATCTTTGAGAGGCTACACCTTC.

The rearrangement links TRBV2 to TRBJ1-6; 9 bases are a match to TRBD1. The CDR3 covers 16 residues. Germline V gene sequence: CDR1 SNHLY, CDR2 FYNNEI. Trimming removed 5 bases from V and 7 bases from J; junction bases left unmatched: 9. CDR3 DNA sequence: TGTGCCAGCAGTCAAAACCGGGACAGGGTAAATTCACCCCTCCACTTT. Protein sequence: CASSQNRDRVNSPLHF.

The chain has TRBV7-9 and TRBJ1-2; D is possibly TRBD1 (6 bases). The length of the CDR3 is 15 residues. CDR1 is SEHNR and CDR2 is FQNEAQ in the germline V gene (reference sequence). The V gene lost 3 bases and the J gene lost 6 bases, with 17 bases spanning the gap. CDR3 region: CASSFPGGGQNGYTF. As DNA, the CDR3 is TGTGCCAGCAGCTTCCCCGGGGGGGGGCAGAATGGCTACACCTTC.

A single count supports this clone. This chain links TRBV6-5 with TRBJ1-2; the D is unclear. Germline V gives CDR1 MNHEY, CDR2 SVGAGI. Trimming left V 0 bases short and J 8 bases short, with 10 bases between. CDR3 length equals 13 residues. This CDR3 reads CASSYSEHRGYTF. For the CDR3, the DNA is TGTGCCAGCAGTTACTCGGAGCATCGAGGCTACACCTTC.

The V call is TRBV2, the J call TRBJ2-2; possibly TRBD1 for D (5 bases). V was shortened by 4 bases and J by 4 bases, with 7 bases between the two germline ends. This CDR3 is 13 amino acids long. Germline lookup yields CDR1 SNHLY and CDR2 FYNNEI. In nucleotides, the CDR3 is TGTGCCAGCAGTGGACAGACCACCGGGGAGCTGTTTTTT. Its translation: CASSGQTTGELFF.

This clone appeared a few times. The rearrangement uses TRBV7-6 and TRBJ2-5, with D tentatively TRBD2 (6 bases). CDR1 SGHVS and CDR2 FNYEAQ come from the germline V gene. V gave up 1 base and J gave up 5 bases, with 14 bases separating them. The CDR3 consists of 15 residues. The CDR3 protein is CASSLDLASVETQYF. CDR3 DNA sequence: TGTGCCAGCAGCTTAGATCTGGCTAGCGTTGAGACCCAGTACTTC. Filled out from reference TRBV7-6 and TRBJ2-5, the complete variable domain reads GAGVSQSPRYKVTKRGQDVALRCDPISGHVSLYWYRQALGQGPEFLTYFNYEAQQDKSGLPNDRFSAERPEGSISTLTIQRTEQRDSAMYRCASSLDLASVETQYFGPGTRLLVL.

The chain is built from TRBV6-5 and TRBJ1-2, with 8 bases lining up with TRBD1. CDR1 and CDR2 (germline): MNHEY, SVGAGI. This CDR3 is built from 12 residues. J was trimmed by 3 bases and V by 10 bases; bases with no gene match: 4. The CDR3 spells CATQGAHYGYTF. The DNA of the CDR3 is TGTGCCACCCAGGGGGCGCACTATGGCTACACCTTC.

The chain recombines TRBV30 with TRBJ1-1; a weak D match, TRBD1 (6 bases). CDR3 length equals 14 residues. V shed 2 bases and J shed 1 base, with 11 bases lying between them. Germline V gene sequence: CDR1 GTSNPN, CDR2 SVGIG (reference sequence). The CDR3 DNA follows: TGTGCCTGGAGTCCAGGGGTCGGGAACACTGAAGCTTTCTTT. This translates into CAWSPGVGNTEAFF.

This rearrangement joins TRBV7-9 to TRBJ2-3, with no clear D. The germline V gene encodes CDR1 SEHNR and CDR2 FQNEAQ (reference sequence). CDR3 length equals 12 residues. The germline V and J ends were trimmed by 5 bases and 1 base, with 4 bases remaining between them. CDR3 amino acids: CASSPGTDTQYF. The DNA of the CDR3 is TGTGCCAGCAGCCCCGGCACAGATACGCAGTATTTT.

The chain employs TRBV19 and TRBJ1-2, with a weak D call TRBD1 (5 bases). The CDR3 loop spans 13 amino acids. V lost 4 bases, J lost 8 bases, and 14 bases lay in between. Germline CDR1 reads LNHDA; CDR2 reads SQIVND (reference sequence). CDR3 sequence (DNA): TGTGCCAGTAGTAGGACATGGGGTGAAGGCTACACCTTC. This encodes CASSRTWGEGYTF.

The rearrangement links TRBV9 to TRBJ2-5; D uncertain. CDR3 size: 12 residues. Germline-derived CDR1 and CDR2 are SGDLS and YYNGEE. Trimming pared 2 bases from V and 3 bases from J, leaving 5 bases between. The CDR3 reads CASSVTEETQYF. CDR3 in DNA: TGTGCCAGCAGCGTCACAGAAGAGACCCAGTACTTC.

The V call is TRBV3-1 (or the pseudogene TRBV3-2), the J call TRBJ2-1; D not resolved. This CDR3 has 18 residues. Germline V gene data show CDR1 as LGHDT and CDR2 as YNNKEL (reference sequence). V was shortened by 0 bases and J by 8 bases, with 23 bases between the two germline ends. The CDR3: CASSQDGGLDYTPHEQFF. As DNA, the CDR3 is TGTGCCAGCAGCCAAGACGGCGGTTTGGATTACACCCCCCATGAGCAGTTCTTC.

The chain is built from TRBV30 and TRBJ1-4, with 7 bases identical to TRBD1. After removal of 3 bases from V and 11 bases from J, the junction contained 6 bases not matched to a gene. This CDR3 region has 12 residues. Per the germline V gene, CDR1 is GTSNPN and CDR2 is SVGIG (reference sequence). The CDR3 reads CAWRAGTDKLFF. The CDR3 DNA reads as TGTGCCTGGAGGGCCGGGACAGACAAACTGTTTTTT.

This chain joins TRBV19 and TRBJ1-1; possibly TRBD1 for D (6 bases). Germline V CDR1 and CDR2: LNHDA, SQIVND (reference sequence). The CDR3 is 15 residues long. The V end was cut by 5 bases, the J end by 4 bases, with 17 bases between. The CDR3 region is CASSGLMGALTEAFF. CDR3 nucleotide sequence: TGTGCCAGTAGTGGCCTTATGGGGGCCCTCACTGAAGCTTTCTTT.

The rearrangement uses TRBV20-1 and TRBJ2-7; D gene ambiguous. The CDR3 covers 11 residues. Germline-derived CDR1 and CDR2 are DFQATT and SNEGSKA (reference sequence). With 7 bases removed from V and 5 bases from J, the gap between germline ends came to 12 bases. CDR3 amino acids: CSVTAGHEQYF. The CDR3 DNA sequence: TGCAGTGTCACAGCAGGCCACGAGCAGTACTTC.

The chain employs TRBV11-1 and TRBJ1-6; no reliable D call. Between the trimmed V and J ends, which lost 3 bases and 7 bases, there was a span of 7 bases. The CDR3 contains 13 residues. Germline values: CDR1 SGHAT, CDR2 FQDESV (reference sequence). For the CDR3, the DNA is TGTGCCAGCAGCTTCGAGGGAAATTCACCCCTCCACTTT. Protein sequence: CASSFEGNSPLHF.

This sequence joins TRBV18 and TRBJ2-6; D possibly corresponds to TRBD2 (5 bases). The CDR3 has 20 residues. Germline V lookup: CDR1 KGHSH, CDR2 LQKENI. With 4 bases removed from V and 2 bases from J, the gap between germline ends came to 24 bases. The CDR3, as DNA: TGTGCCAGCTCACTCTCCAAGGGCCAGCTCCACGGGGCTGGGGCCAACGTCCTGACTTTC. It encodes CASSLSKGQLHGAGANVLTF.

This chain joins TRBV6-5 and TRBJ1-4; a possible D gene is TRBD1 (5 bases). Looked up from germline, CDR1 is MNHEY and CDR2 is SVGAGI. The length of the CDR3 is 15 residues. The V end was cut by 0 bases, the J end by 8 bases, with 13 bases between. CDR3 loop: CASSYSSGAGEKLFF. The CDR3 DNA follows: TGTGCCAGCAGTTACTCGAGTGGGGCTGGAGAAAAACTGTTTTTT.

The V and J genes are TRBV19 and TRBJ1-5; TRBD1 might be the D (6 bases). Germline V gene sequence: CDR1 LNHDA, CDR2 SQIVND (reference sequence). The CDR3 totals 11 residues. The CDR3 reads CAGGDNQPQHF. The CDR3 nucleotides are TGTGCAGGGGGTGATAATCAGCCCCAGCATTTT.